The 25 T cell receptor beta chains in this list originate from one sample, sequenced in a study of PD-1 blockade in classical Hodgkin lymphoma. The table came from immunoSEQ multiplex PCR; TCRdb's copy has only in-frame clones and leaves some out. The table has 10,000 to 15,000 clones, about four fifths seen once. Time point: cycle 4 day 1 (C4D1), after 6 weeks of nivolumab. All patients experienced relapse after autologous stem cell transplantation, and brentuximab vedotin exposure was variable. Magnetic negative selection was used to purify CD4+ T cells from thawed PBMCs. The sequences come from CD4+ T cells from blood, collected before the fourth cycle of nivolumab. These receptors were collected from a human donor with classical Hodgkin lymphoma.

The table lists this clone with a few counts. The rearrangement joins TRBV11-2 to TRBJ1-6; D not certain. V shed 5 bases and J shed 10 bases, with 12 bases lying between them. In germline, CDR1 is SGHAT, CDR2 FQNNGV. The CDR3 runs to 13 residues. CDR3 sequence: CASSTQSRSPLHF. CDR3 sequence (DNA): TGTGCCAGCAGCACCCAGAGCAGATCACCCCTCCACTTT.

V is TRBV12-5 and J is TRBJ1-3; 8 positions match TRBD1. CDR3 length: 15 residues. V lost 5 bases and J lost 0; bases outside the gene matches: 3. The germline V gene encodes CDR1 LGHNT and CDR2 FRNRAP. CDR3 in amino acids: CASGNRGVSGNTIYF. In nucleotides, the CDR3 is TGTGCTAGTGGTAACAGGGGGGTCTCTGGAAACACCATATATTTT.

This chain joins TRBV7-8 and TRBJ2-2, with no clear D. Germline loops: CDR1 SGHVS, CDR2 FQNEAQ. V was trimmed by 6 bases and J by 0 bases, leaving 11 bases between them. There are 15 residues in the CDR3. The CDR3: CASSLGLANTGELFF. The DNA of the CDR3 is TGTGCCAGCAGTCTAGGGCTTGCGAACACCGGGGAGCTGTTTTTT.

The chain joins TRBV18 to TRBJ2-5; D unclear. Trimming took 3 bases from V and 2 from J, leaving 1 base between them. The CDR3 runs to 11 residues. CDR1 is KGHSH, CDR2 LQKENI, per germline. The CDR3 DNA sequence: TGTGCCAGCTCACCTCAAGAGACCCAGTACTTC. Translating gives CASSPQETQYF.

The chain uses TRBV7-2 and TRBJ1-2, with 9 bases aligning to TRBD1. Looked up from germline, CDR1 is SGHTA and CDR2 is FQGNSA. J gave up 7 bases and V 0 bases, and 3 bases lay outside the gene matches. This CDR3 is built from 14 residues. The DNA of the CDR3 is TGTGCCAGCAGCTTAGCGATACAGGGGGCTGGCTACACCTTC. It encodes CASSLAIQGAGYTF.

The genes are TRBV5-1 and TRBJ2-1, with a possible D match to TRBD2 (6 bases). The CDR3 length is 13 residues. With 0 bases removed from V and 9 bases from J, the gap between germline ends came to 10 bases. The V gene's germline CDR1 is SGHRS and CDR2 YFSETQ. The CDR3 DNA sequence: TGCGCCAGCAGCTTGGGGGCGGGAACTGAGCAGTTCTTC. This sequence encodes CASSLGAGTEQFF. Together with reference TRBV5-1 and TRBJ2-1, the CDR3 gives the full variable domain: KAGVTQTPRYLIKTRGQQVTLSCSPISGHRSVSWYQQTPGQGLQFLFEYFSETQRNKGNFPGRFSGRQFSNSRSEMNVSTLELGDSALYLCASSLGAGTEQFFGPGTRLTVL.

Here the CDR3 reads CASSPDSFWDRDTEAFF. The CDR3 nucleotides read TGTGCCAGCAGCCCGGACAGTTTTTGGGATAGAGACACTGAAGCTTTCTTT. The rearrangement uses TRBV7-9 and TRBJ1-1, with D perhaps TRBD1 (6 bases). V shed 5 bases and J shed 3 bases, with 22 bases lying between them. The CDR3 totals 17 residues. Germline CDR1 is SEHNR and CDR2 is FQNEAQ (reference sequence).

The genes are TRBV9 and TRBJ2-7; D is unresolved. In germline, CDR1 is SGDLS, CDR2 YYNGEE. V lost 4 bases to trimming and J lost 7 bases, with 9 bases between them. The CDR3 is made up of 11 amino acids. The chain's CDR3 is CASSSGLEQYF. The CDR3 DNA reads TGTGCCAGCAGCTCCGGTCTTGAGCAGTACTTC.

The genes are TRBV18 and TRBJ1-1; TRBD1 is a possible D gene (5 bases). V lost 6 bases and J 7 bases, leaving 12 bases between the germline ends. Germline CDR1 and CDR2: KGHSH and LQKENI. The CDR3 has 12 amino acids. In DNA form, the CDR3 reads TGTGCCAGCTCGCTCGACAGAGTTGAAGCTTTCTTT. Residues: CASSLDRVEAFF.

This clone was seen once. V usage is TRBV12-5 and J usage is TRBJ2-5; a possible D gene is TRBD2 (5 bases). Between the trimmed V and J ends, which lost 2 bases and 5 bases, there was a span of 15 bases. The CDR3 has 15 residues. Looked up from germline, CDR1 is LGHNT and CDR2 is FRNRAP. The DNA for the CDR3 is TGTGCTAGTGGTTTGTCCAGCGGAGGTTGGGAGACCCAGTACTTC. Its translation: CASGLSSGGWETQYF. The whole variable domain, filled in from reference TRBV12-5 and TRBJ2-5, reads DARVTQTPRHKVTEMGQEVTMRCQPILGHNTVFWYRQTMMQGLELLAYFRNRAPLDDSGMPKDRFSAEMPDATLATLKIQPSEPRDSAVYFCASGLSSGGWETQYFGPGTRLLVL.

The CDR3 DNA reads TGTGCCAGCAGCCTTGGGGACTACACAGATACGCAGTATTTT. Translated: CASSLGDYTDTQYF. The chain carries TRBV7-2 and TRBJ2-3; 7 bases are a match to TRBD2. CDR1 SGHTA and CDR2 FQGNSA come from the germline V gene. Unmatched junction bases numbered 4, after V lost 5 bases and J lost 2 bases. This CDR3 has 14 amino acids.

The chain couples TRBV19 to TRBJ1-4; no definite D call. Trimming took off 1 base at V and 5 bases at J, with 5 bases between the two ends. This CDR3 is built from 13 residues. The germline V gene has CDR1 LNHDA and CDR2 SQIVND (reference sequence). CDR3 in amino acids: CASSIVSNEKLFF. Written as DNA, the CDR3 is TGTGCCAGTAGTATAGTTTCCAATGAAAAACTGTTTTTT.

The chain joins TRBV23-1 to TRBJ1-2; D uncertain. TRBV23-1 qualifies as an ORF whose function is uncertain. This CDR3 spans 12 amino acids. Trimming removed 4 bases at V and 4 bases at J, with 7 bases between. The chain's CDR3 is CASSPRLYGYTF. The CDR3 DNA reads TGCGCCAGCAGTCCACGGCTCTATGGCTACACCTTC.

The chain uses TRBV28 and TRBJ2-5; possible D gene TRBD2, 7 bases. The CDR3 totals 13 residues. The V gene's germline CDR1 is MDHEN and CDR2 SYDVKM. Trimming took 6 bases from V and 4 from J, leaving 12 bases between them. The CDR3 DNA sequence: TGTGCCAGCAGGTTTGGGGGGGCAGAGACCCAGTACTTC. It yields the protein CASRFGGAETQYF.

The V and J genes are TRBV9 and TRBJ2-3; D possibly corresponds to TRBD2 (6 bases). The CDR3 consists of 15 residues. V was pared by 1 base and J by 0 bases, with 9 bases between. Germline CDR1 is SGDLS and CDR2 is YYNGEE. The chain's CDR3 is CASSVRRVSTDTQYF. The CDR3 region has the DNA TGTGCCAGCAGCGTACGGAGGGTTAGCACAGATACGCAGTATTTT.

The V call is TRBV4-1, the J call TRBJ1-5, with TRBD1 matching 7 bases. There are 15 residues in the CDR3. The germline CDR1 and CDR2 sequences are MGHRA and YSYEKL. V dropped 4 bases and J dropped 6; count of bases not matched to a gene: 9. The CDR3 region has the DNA TGCGCCAGCAGCCGTGACAGGGAAAGGCGTCAGCCCCAGCATTTT. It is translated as CASSRDRERRQPQHF.

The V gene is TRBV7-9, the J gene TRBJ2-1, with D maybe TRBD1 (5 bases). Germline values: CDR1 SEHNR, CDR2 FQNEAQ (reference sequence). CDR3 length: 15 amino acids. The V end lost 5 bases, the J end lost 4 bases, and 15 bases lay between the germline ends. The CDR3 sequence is CASSEGRARYNEQFF. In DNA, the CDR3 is TGTGCCAGCAGCGAAGGCAGGGCGAGGTACAATGAGCAGTTCTTC.

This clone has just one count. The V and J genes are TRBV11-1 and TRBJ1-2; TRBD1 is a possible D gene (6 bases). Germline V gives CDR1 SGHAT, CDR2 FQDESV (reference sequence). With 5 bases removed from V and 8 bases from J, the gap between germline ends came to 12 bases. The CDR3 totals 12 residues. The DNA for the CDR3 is TGTGCCAGCAGCAACAGGGTGGGGGGCTACACCTTC. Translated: CASSNRVGGYTF. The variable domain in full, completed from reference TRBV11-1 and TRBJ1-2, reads EAEVAQSPRYKITEKSQAVAFWCDPISGHATLYWYRQILGQGPELLVQFQDESVVDDSQLPKDRFSAERLKGVDSTLKIQPAELGDSAMYLCASSNRVGGYTFGSGTRLTVV.

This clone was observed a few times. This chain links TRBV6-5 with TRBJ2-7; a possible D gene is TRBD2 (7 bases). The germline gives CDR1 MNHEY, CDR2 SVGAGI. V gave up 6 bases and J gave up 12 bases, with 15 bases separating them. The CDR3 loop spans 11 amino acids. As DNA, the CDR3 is TGTGCCAGCAGCGCGGGGGCGGAATGGTACTTC. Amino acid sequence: CASSAGAEWYF.

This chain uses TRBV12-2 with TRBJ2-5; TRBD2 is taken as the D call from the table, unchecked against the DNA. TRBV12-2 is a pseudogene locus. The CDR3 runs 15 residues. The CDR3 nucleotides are TGTGCAAGTCGCTTAGCCCGGAGGAACCAAGAGACCCAGTACTTC. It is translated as CASRLARRNQETQYF.

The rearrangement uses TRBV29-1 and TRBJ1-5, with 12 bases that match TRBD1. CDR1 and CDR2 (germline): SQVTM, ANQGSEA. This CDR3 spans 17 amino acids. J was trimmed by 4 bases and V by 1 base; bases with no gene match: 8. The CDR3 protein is CSVEGGRDRGRNQPQHF. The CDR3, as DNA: TGCAGCGTTGAAGGCGGACGGGACAGGGGGCGTAATCAGCCCCAGCATTTT.

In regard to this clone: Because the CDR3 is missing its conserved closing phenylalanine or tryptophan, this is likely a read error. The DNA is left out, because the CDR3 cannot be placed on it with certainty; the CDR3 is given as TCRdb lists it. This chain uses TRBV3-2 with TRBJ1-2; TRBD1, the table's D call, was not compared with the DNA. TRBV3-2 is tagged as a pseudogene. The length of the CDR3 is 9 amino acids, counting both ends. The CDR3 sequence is CASSLGDSP.

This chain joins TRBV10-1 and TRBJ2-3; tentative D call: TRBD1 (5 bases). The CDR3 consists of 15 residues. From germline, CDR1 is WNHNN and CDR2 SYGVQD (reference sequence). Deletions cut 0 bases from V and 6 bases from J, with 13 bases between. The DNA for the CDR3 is TGCGCCAGCAGTGAGTCAGCGCCAGGGATGGATACGCAGTATTTT. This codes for CASSESAPGMDTQYF.

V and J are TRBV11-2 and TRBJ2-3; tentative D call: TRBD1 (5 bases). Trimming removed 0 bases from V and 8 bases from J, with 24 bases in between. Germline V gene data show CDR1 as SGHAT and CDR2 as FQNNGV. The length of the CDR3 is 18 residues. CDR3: CASSLDPKRQTHRGTQYF. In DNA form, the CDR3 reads TGTGCCAGCAGCTTAGATCCAAAGAGACAGACCCACAGAGGTACGCAGTATTTT.

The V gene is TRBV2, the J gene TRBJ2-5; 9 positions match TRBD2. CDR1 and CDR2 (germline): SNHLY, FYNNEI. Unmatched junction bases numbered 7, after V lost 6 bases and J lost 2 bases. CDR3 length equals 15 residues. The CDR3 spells CASRISGGLQETQYF. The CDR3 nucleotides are TGTGCCAGCAGAATTAGCGGGGGCTTACAAGAGACCCAGTACTTC.